The 27 T cell receptor beta chains below come from one sample, sequenced in a study of patients and donors after allogeneic stem cell transplantation. MiXCR, run by TCRdb on the RT-PCR reads, gives a single entry per CDR3 protein. The sample holds about 960,000 distinct CDR3 sequences, more than 15% seen once. Specimen: blood, either unsorted or a sorted T cell fraction (not recorded which). These receptors originate from a human donor who was either an allogeneic HSCT recipient or a stem cell or donor lymphocyte infusion donor (not recorded which). It is not recorded whose cells these are; they may come from a transplant donor.

This clonotype was counted only a few times. This chain uses TRBV7-9 with TRBJ2-4; maybe TRBD1 (5 bases). V gave up 5 bases and J gave up 8 bases, with 13 bases separating them. This CDR3 region has 13 residues. CDR1 and CDR2 (germline): SEHNR, FQNEAQ (reference sequence). The CDR3 spells CASSPQGRDIQYF. CDR3 coding DNA: TGTGCCAGCAGCCCCCAGGGTCGGGACATTCAGTACTTC.

This chain connects TRBV12-3 or TRBV12-4 to TRBJ2-1; 8 bases are a match to TRBD2. V lost 5 bases to trimming and J lost 8 bases; unmatched junction nucleotides: 17. The CDR3 contains 17 residues. CDR3 nucleotides: TGTGCCAGCAGTATACGGGCCCGGACTAGCCTACCGGATGAGCAGTTCTTC. It encodes CASSIRARTSLPDEQFF.

The sample holds a few counts of this clonotype. The V and J genes are TRBV6-5 and TRBJ2-1, with D hard to call. V was shortened by 6 bases and J by 8 bases, with 11 bases between the two germline ends. This CDR3 has 12 residues. The germline V gene has CDR1 MNHEY and CDR2 SVGAGI. The CDR3 sequence: CASSRRADEQFF. In DNA form, the CDR3 reads TGTGCCAGCAGCCGACGGGCGGATGAGCAGTTCTTC.

The chain couples TRBV6-1 to TRBJ2-3; 12 bases fit TRBD2. J was trimmed by 6 bases and V by 5 bases; bases with no gene match: 9. The CDR3 totals 16 residues. CDR1 is MNHNS and CDR2 is SASEGT in the germline V gene. The CDR3 DNA is TGTGCCAGCAGTCCGAGACTAGCGGGGGACCTGGATACGCAGTATTTT. Protein sequence: CASSPRLAGDLDTQYF.

The chain employs TRBV28 and TRBJ1-5; 8 nucleotides match TRBD1. The V gene end was trimmed by 6 bases and the J gene end by 3 bases; junction bases not matched to a gene: 7. Germline V gene data show CDR1 as MDHEN and CDR2 as SYDVKM. The CDR3 is 15 residues long. CDR3 DNA: TGTGCCAGCAGGTCCGACAGGGGCGCCAATCAGCCCCAGCATTTT. It encodes CASRSDRGANQPQHF.

This clonotype was found a few times. V and J are TRBV4-1 and TRBJ2-7, with a weak D call TRBD2 (5 bases). The CDR3 is 16 amino acids. Trimming shortened V by 5 bases and J by 2 bases, and 19 bases separated the two germline ends. Germline V gene sequence: CDR1 MGHRA, CDR2 YSYEKL. The CDR3 sequence: CASSGASRTGAYEQYF. CDR3 in DNA: TGCGCCAGCAGCGGAGCTAGCCGGACGGGCGCCTACGAGCAGTACTTC.

The chain is built from TRBV20-1 and TRBJ2-5; D might be TRBD2 (5 bases). CDR3 length: 16 residues. The V end was cut by 3 bases, the J end by 4 bases, with 21 bases between. Germline loops: CDR1 DFQATT, CDR2 SNEGSKA (reference sequence). CDR3 DNA sequence: TGCAGTGCTAGGAATAATAGAAGGCCGAGCGGAGAGACCCAGTACTTC. Residues: CSARNNRRPSGETQYF.

At least ten counts were recorded for this clonotype. The rearrangement joins TRBV29-1 to TRBJ2-1, with D tentatively TRBD1 (5 bases). The CDR3 spans 15 residues. V was clipped by 0 bases and J by 3 bases, with 12 bases between them. CDR1 and CDR2 (germline): SQVTM, ANQGSEA. This chain's CDR3 is CSVEDPDSHYNEQFF. For the CDR3, the DNA is TGCAGCGTTGAAGACCCCGACAGCCACTACAATGAGCAGTTCTTC.

This chain uses TRBV5-1 with TRBJ2-7; TRBD1 matches at 7 bases. J lost 0 bases, V lost 0 bases, and 3 bases had no gene match. The CDR3 contains 15 residues. The germline V gene has CDR1 SGHRS and CDR2 YFSETQ. This chain's CDR3 is CASSLGGTDSYEQYF. The CDR3 nucleotides are TGCGCCAGCAGCTTGGGAGGGACAGACTCCTACGAGCAGTACTTC.

The chain couples TRBV3-1 to TRBJ2-5; D remains ambiguous. Germline values: CDR1 LGHDT, CDR2 YNNKEL (reference sequence). The V and J ends lost 0 bases and 6 bases respectively, with 11 bases between them. CDR3 length: 14 residues. CDR3 nucleotides: TGTGCCAGCAGCCAAGATCCCGGGCGACAGACCCAGTACTTC. Translation gives CASSQDPGRQTQYF.

Only a few counts were recorded for this clonotype. The chain carries TRBV25-1 and TRBJ2-7; the D call may be TRBD1 or TRBD2 (5 bases each). Trimming stripped 2 bases from V and 0 bases from J, with 11 bases between. Looked up from germline, CDR1 is MGHDK and CDR2 is SYGVNS. The CDR3 runs 15 residues. As DNA, the CDR3 is TGTGCCAGCAGTGAAGGGGGTTTGGGCTCCTACGAGCAGTACTTC. This gives the protein CASSEGGLGSYEQYF.

This clonotype has a handful of counts. The J gene is TRBJ1-5, the V gene TRBV7-2; D ambiguous. Trimming took off 2 bases at V and 9 bases at J, with 14 bases between the two ends. CDR1 and CDR2 from the germline V gene are SGHTA and FQGNSA. The CDR3 consists of 14 residues. The CDR3 loop is CASSLKGQLRPQHF. As DNA, the CDR3 is TGTGCCAGCAGCTTAAAAGGCCAATTAAGGCCCCAGCATTTT.

The rearrangement links TRBV2 to TRBJ2-7, with 8 bases matching TRBD1. Germline V gives CDR1 SNHLY, CDR2 FYNNEI. CDR3 length equals 15 residues. The junction had 5 bases not matched to a gene; V was cut back by 1 base and J by 3 bases. The DNA of the CDR3 is TGTGCCAGCAGTGAAGGGGGGACAGGATACTACGAGCAGTACTTC. Protein sequence: CASSEGGTGYYEQYF.

CDR3 residues: CAWSDRSNQPQHF. CDR3 bases: TGTGCCTGGAGCGACAGGAGCAATCAGCCCCAGCATTTT. The gene calls are TRBV30 and TRBJ1-5, with D possibly TRBD1 on 6 matching bases. CDR1 is GTSNPN and CDR2 is SVGIG in the germline V gene (reference sequence). V shed 3 bases and J shed 1 base, with 7 bases lying between them. This CDR3 spans 13 amino acids.

This clonotype was counted at least ten times. The chain couples TRBV12-3 or TRBV12-4 to TRBJ2-7, with 8 positions matching TRBD1. The V segment lost 3 bases and the J segment 3 bases; nucleotides outside the gene matches: 4. The CDR3 loop spans 14 amino acids. In nucleotides, the CDR3 is TGTGCCAGCAGTTTCCCCGGACAGGGCTACGAGCAGTACTTC. Protein product: CASSFPGQGYEQYF.

This sequence joins TRBV7-8 and TRBJ2-1; D may be TRBD2 (6 bases). The V gene lost 5 bases and the J gene lost 11 bases, with 10 bases spanning the gap. Germline CDR1 reads SGHVS; CDR2 reads FQNEAQ. The CDR3 sequence is 11 residues long. The CDR3 bases are TGTGCCAGCAGCCTGCTAGCGAAGCAGTTCTTC. Translating it yields CASSLLAKQFF.

This clonotype was seen only a few times. The chain joins TRBV12-3 or TRBV12-4 to TRBJ2-1; D is unresolved. The CDR3 totals 15 residues. V dropped 6 bases and J dropped 0 bases, with 12 bases sitting between them. CDR3 sequence: CASRANQPSYNEQFF. For the CDR3, the DNA is TGTGCCAGCAGAGCCAACCAGCCCTCCTACAATGAGCAGTTCTTC.

This clonotype appeared a few times. The chain has TRBV7-8 and TRBJ2-1, with D maybe TRBD2 (5 bases). Trimming shortened V by 4 bases and J by 6 bases, and 25 bases separated the two germline ends. Germline CDR1 is SGHVS and CDR2 is FQNEAQ. The CDR3 is 18 amino acids. DNA of the CDR3: TGTGCCAGCAGCTCGAAGATGAGGGTTTCTCTTATTTCCAATGAGCAGTTCTTC. Its translation: CASSSKMRVSLISNEQFF.

This clonotype has just a few counts. The chain couples TRBV24-1 to TRBJ1-2, with 8 bases lining up with TRBD1. Per the germline V gene, CDR1 is KGHDR and CDR2 is SFDVKD. The CDR3 totals 17 residues. After removal of 4 bases from V and 7 bases from J, the junction contained 16 bases not matched to a gene. CDR3 DNA: TGTGCCACCAGTGACCCCTCCGTGCTTGACAGGGGTGGTGGCTACACCTTC. Its protein product is CATSDPSVLDRGGGYTF.

This clonotype was counted only a few times. The chain carries TRBV18 and TRBJ2-4; a weak D match, TRBD2 (6 bases). From germline, CDR1 is KGHSH and CDR2 LQKENI. V shed 3 bases and J shed 5 bases, with 17 bases lying between them. This CDR3 is 16 amino acids long. For the CDR3, the DNA is TGTGCCAGCTCACCCCGTGGGGGAGGTGGCCAAAACATTCAGTACTTC. Amino acid sequence: CASSPRGGGGQNIQYF. The full variable domain, completed using reference TRBV18 and TRBJ2-4, is NAGVMQNPRHLVRRRGQEARLRCSPMKGHSHVYWYRQLPEEGLKFMVYLQKENIIDESGMPKERFSAEFPKEGPSILRIQQVVRGDSAAYFCASSPRGGGGQNIQYFGAGTRLSVL.

This clonotype was seen ten or more times. The V call is TRBV10-3, the J call TRBJ1-2, with 9 bases fitting TRBD1. The V segment lost 9 bases and the J segment 4 bases; nucleotides outside the gene matches: 3. The CDR3 runs to 12 residues. Germline loops: CDR1 ENHRY, CDR2 SYGVKD. The CDR3 reads CAMGTGTYGYTF. CDR3 nucleotides: TGTGCCATGGGGACAGGGACCTATGGCTACACCTTC.

The chain combines TRBV4-3 with TRBJ2-1, with 11 nucleotides matching TRBD2. V shed 6 bases, J shed 6 bases, and the junction held 13 bases outside the gene matches. CDR3 length: 17 amino acids. Germline V CDR1 and CDR2: LGHNA, YSLEER. The CDR3 region has the DNA TGCGCCAGCAGTCGCAATAGCGGGGGGGCCGTTGTCAATGAGCAGTTCTTC. Residues: CASSRNSGGAVVNEQFF.

The V gene is TRBV7-6, the J gene TRBJ1-2; the D is unclear. The CDR3 loop spans 12 amino acids. In germline, CDR1 is SGHVS, CDR2 FNYEAQ. With 4 bases removed from V and 4 bases from J, the gap between germline ends came to 7 bases. The CDR3 reads CASSSYSYGYTF. The CDR3 nucleotides are TGTGCCAGCAGCTCCTACAGCTATGGCTACACCTTC.

This clonotype was recorded many times. The V call is TRBV7-2, the J call TRBJ1-2; D possibly corresponds to TRBD1 (5 bases). The V gene's germline CDR1 is SGHTA and CDR2 FQGNSA. The CDR3 covers 15 residues. V lost 2 bases, J lost 1 base, and 11 bases lay in between. Written as DNA, the CDR3 is TGTGCCAGCAGCTTAACAGGCCTAAATAACTATGGCTACACCTTC. Its protein is CASSLTGLNNYGYTF.

This chain connects TRBV4-2 to TRBJ1-5; 7 bases align to TRBD1. Trimming cost V 2 bases and J 4 bases; bases outside gene matches: 8. Germline V gene sequence: CDR1 LGHNA, CDR2 YNFKEQ. The CDR3 runs to 16 residues. In DNA, the CDR3 is TGTGCCAGCAGCCAACACACGGGGACAGTGAATCAGCCCCAGCATTTT. It specifies CASSQHTGTVNQPQHF.

This clonotype appeared a single time. It may be a read error: a sequence one base away is much more abundant. The chain couples TRBV11-2 to TRBJ2-2; tentatively, D is TRBD2 (5 bases). This CDR3 region has 13 residues. Germline CDR1 and CDR2: SGHAT and FQNNGV. CDR3 in amino acids: CASSKANTGELVF. CDR3 DNA sequence: TGTGCCAGCAGTAAAGCGAACACCGGGGAGCTGGTTTTT.

This clonotype came up a few times. The rearrangement links TRBV5-1 to TRBJ2-1; 12 bases agree with TRBD2. Germline CDR1 reads SGHRS; CDR2 reads YFSETQ. This CDR3 has 17 residues. The V and J ends lost 1 base and 2 bases, in that order; junction bases with no gene match: 4. The chain's CDR3 is CASSLPLAGGPYNEQFF. The DNA for the CDR3 is TGCGCCAGCAGCTTGCCGCTAGCGGGAGGGCCCTACAATGAGCAGTTCTTC.